Below, 27 T cell receptor beta chains from the same sample are listed, as sequenced in a study of blood T cell repertoires in COVID-19. Here immunoSEQ multiplex PCR was the method, and the copy in TCRdb shows in-frame clones only, minus some. The sample records around 210,000 clones, 80% to 90% being singletons. The sequencing sample was made of peripheral blood. The receptor set was obtained from a human donor in a cohort sampled during active COVID-19.

The V call is TRBV2, the J call TRBJ2-4, with 8 bases aligning to TRBD2. CDR1 SNHLY and CDR2 FYNNEI come from the germline V gene. The CDR3 is 14 amino acids. V dropped 6 bases and J dropped 9; count of bases not matched to a gene: 10. CDR3 coding DNA: TGTGCCAGCAGACCGGGACTAGGAAGCGCCATTCAGTACTTC. Protein sequence: CASRPGLGSAIQYF.

The chain joins TRBV2 to TRBJ1-1; 7 nucleotides match TRBD1. CDR1 is SNHLY, CDR2 FYNNEI, per germline. Germline trimming cut 5 bases from V and 7 bases from J; bases unmatched to any gene: 1. The CDR3 contains 11 residues. The CDR3 sequence: CASSWDSEAFF. CDR3 nucleotide sequence: TGTGCCAGCAGTTGGGACAGTGAAGCTTTCTTT.

V usage is TRBV6-6 and J usage is TRBJ2-7, with 7 positions matching TRBD2. Germline trimming cut 5 bases from V and 2 bases from J; bases unmatched to any gene: 6. The CDR3 is 14 residues long. Germline CDR1 is MNHNY and CDR2 is SVGAGI (reference sequence). In nucleotides, the CDR3 is TGTGCCAGCAGTGCCCCCGCGGGGGCCTACGAGCAGTACTTC. Its translation is CASSAPAGAYEQYF.

The chain uses TRBV28 and TRBJ2-1; a weak D match, TRBD2 (6 bases). V was cut by 2 bases and J by 6 bases, with 26 bases left in between. CDR1 and CDR2 from the germline V gene are MDHEN and SYDVKM. The CDR3 has 19 residues. CDR3 sequence reads: CASSLRHHFRRGAINEQFF. The CDR3 coding sequence is TGTGCCAGCAGTTTAAGGCACCATTTTCGGCGGGGCGCCATCAATGAGCAGTTCTTC.

The chain joins TRBV24-1 to TRBJ1-6, with TRBD1 as a possible D gene (6 bases). This CDR3 has 13 residues. Germline assignment: CDR1 KGHDR and CDR2 SFDVKD. V dropped 7 bases and J dropped 4 bases, with 7 bases sitting between them. This CDR3 reads CATSRGYNSPLHF. CDR3 nucleotides: TGTGCCACCAGCAGGGGTTATAATTCACCCCTCCACTTT.

The sample holds one count of this clone. The chain couples TRBV28 to TRBJ1-4, with 9 positions matching TRBD1. V shed 6 bases, J shed 3 bases, and the junction held 11 bases outside the gene matches. CDR1 is MDHEN, CDR2 SYDVKM, per germline. This CDR3 spans 17 amino acids. In DNA form, the CDR3 reads TGTGCCAGCAGGGAGGGACAGGGTTTCTCCGCTAATGAAAAACTGTTTTTT. Translated, it gives CASREGQGFSANEKLFF.

The chain carries TRBV18 and TRBJ1-2; D perhaps matches TRBD1 (6 bases). The CDR3 runs 14 residues. Trimming pared 8 bases from V and 2 bases from J, leaving 15 bases between. Looked up from germline, CDR1 is KGHSH and CDR2 is LQKENI. The CDR3 DNA sequence: TGTGCCAGCAGACCCACGACAGGCAACTATGGCTACACCTTC. This gives the protein CASRPTTGNYGYTF.

A few counts support this clone. The chain uses TRBV2 and TRBJ2-6; no clear D gene. Trimming pared 3 bases from V and 0 bases from J, leaving 9 bases between. The CDR3 is 16 residues long. CDR1 SNHLY and CDR2 FYNNEI come from the germline V gene. This chain's CDR3 is CASSDGRYSGANVLTF. CDR3 nucleotide sequence: TGTGCCAGCAGTGACGGTCGATACTCTGGGGCCAACGTCCTGACTTTC.

J is TRBJ2-5 and V is TRBV18, with D perhaps matching TRBD1 (6 bases). This CDR3 comprises 15 residues. V shed 6 bases and J shed 5 bases, with 19 bases lying between them. Germline CDR1 is KGHSH and CDR2 is LQKENI. CDR3 nucleotide sequence: TGTGCCAGCTCCCTCAGGGGTGATCGGCAGGAGACCCAGTACTTC. Translated: CASSLRGDRQETQYF.

Written as DNA, the CDR3 is TGTGCCAGCAGTTACGGCGGGGGCAATCAGCCCCAGCATTTT. Its translation is CASSYGGGNQPQHF. V is TRBV6-2 or TRBV6-3 and J is TRBJ1-5; D ambiguous. This CDR3 has 14 residues. Germline V gene data show CDR1 as MNHEY and CDR2 as SVGEGT. V was trimmed by 2 bases and J by 2 bases, leaving 7 bases between them.

This chain links TRBV13 with TRBJ1-1; a weak D match, TRBD1 (6 bases). The V end was cut by 2 bases, the J end by 5 bases, with 9 bases between. The germline CDR1 and CDR2 sequences are PRHDT and FYEKMQ (reference sequence). The CDR3 has 13 residues. DNA for the CDR3: TGTGCCAGCAGCTTATCAGGGGAGACTGAAGCTTTCTTT. Amino acid sequence: CASSLSGETEAFF.

This clone was seen only a few times. The junction departs from the called germline gene at one end, perhaps through a read error. The chain couples TRBV27 to TRBJ1-6, with a weak D call TRBD1 (5 bases). Germline CDR1 is MNHEY and CDR2 is SMNVEV (reference sequence). The CDR3 contains 16 residues. CDR3: CASSLSVWGRNSPLHF. The CDR3, as DNA: TGTGCCAGCAGTCTATCGGTATGGGGCCGTAATTCACCCCTCCACTTT.

The chain carries TRBV6-5 and TRBJ2-1; TRBD1 might be the D (5 bases). This CDR3 spans 15 amino acids. Between the trimmed V and J ends, which lost 7 bases and 0 bases, there was a span of 13 bases. Germline V CDR1 and CDR2: MNHEY, SVGAGI. CDR3 sequence reads: CASTPDRSSYNEQFF. CDR3 nucleotide sequence: TGTGCCAGCACCCCCGACAGAAGCTCCTACAATGAGCAGTTCTTC.

This chain joins TRBV12-5 and TRBJ2-7; D is unclear. Trimming removed 6 bases at V and 3 bases at J, with 6 bases between. The length of the CDR3 is 11 residues. Germline loops: CDR1 LGHNT, CDR2 FRNRAP. The CDR3 nucleotides are TGTGCTAGTGGGCCCGGCTACGAGCAGTACTTC. Translating gives CASGPGYEQYF.

V and J are TRBV6-1 and TRBJ1-2; D might be TRBD1 (5 bases). The CDR3 contains 15 residues. Germline CDR1 MNHNS, CDR2 SASEGT. With 2 bases removed from V and 7 bases from J, the gap between germline ends came to 17 bases. The CDR3 DNA is TGTGCCAGCAGTGAACAGGGAAGCACGCTCGGTGGCTACACCTTC. As protein: CASSEQGSTLGGYTF.

The V and J genes are TRBV19 and TRBJ1-3; TRBD1 aligns across 8 bases. The germline V gene has CDR1 LNHDA and CDR2 SQIVND (reference sequence). The CDR3 consists of 15 residues. Unmatched junction bases numbered 7, after V lost 5 bases and J lost 4 bases. The CDR3 region has the DNA TGTGCCAGTAGTCTCTGGACAGGGAACGGAAACACCATATATTTT. It yields the protein CASSLWTGNGNTIYF.

The rearrangement links TRBV11-2 to TRBJ2-3, with TRBD1 identical over 10 bases. Germline CDR1 reads SGHAT; CDR2 reads FQNNGV. With V trimmed by 0 bases and J by 2 bases, 2 bases remained unmatched. The CDR3 runs to 16 residues. In nucleotides, the CDR3 is TGTGCCAGCAGCTTAGAAGGGACAGGGGTCACAGATACGCAGTATTTT. Its translation: CASSLEGTGVTDTQYF.

The J gene is TRBJ2-5, the V gene TRBV28, with D possibly matching TRBD2 (6 bases). V lost 6 bases, J lost 5 bases, and 19 bases lay in between. Germline CDR1 is MDHEN and CDR2 is SYDVKM. The CDR3 has 15 residues. CDR3 residues: CASSTGEVARETQYF. The DNA of the CDR3 is TGTGCCAGCAGCACCGGGGAGGTGGCCAGGGAGACCCAGTACTTC.

The chain links TRBV6-5 to TRBJ2-7; 8 bases fit TRBD2. The CDR3 consists of 14 residues. In germline, CDR1 is MNHEY, CDR2 SVGAGI. The V gene end was trimmed by 3 bases and the J gene end by 1 base; junction bases not matched to a gene: 2. The CDR3 reads CASSYRGGSYEQYF. CDR3 in DNA: TGTGCCAGCAGTTATCGGGGGGGTTCCTACGAGCAGTACTTC.

This chain connects TRBV27 to TRBJ2-7; the match to TRBD2 covers 11 bases. The CDR3 loop spans 15 amino acids. The trim removed 4 bases at V and 0 bases at J, leaving 2 bases unmatched. Per the germline V gene, CDR1 is MNHEY and CDR2 is SMNVEV (reference sequence). CDR3: CASSYGTSGSYEQYF. The CDR3, as DNA: TGTGCCAGCAGTTACGGGACTAGCGGCTCCTACGAGCAGTACTTC.

The rearrangement uses TRBV5-5 and TRBJ2-6; 8 positions agree with TRBD2. The germline V gene has CDR1 SGHKS and CDR2 YYEKEE (reference sequence). With V trimmed by 0 bases and J by 0 bases, 8 bases remained unmatched. This CDR3 has 19 amino acids. Here the CDR3 reads CASSLAVVAGSSGANVLTF. The CDR3 region has the DNA TGTGCCAGCAGCTTGGCCGTAGTAGCGGGAAGCTCTGGGGCCAACGTCCTGACTTTC. The full variable domain, with the rest looked up from reference TRBV5-5 and TRBJ2-6, is DAGVTQSPTHLIKTRGQQVTLRCSPISGHKSVSWYQQVLGQGPQFIFQYYEKEERGRGNFPDRFSARQFPNYSSELNVNALLLGDSALYLCASSLAVVAGSSGANVLTFGAGSRLTVL.

The chain is built from TRBV18 and TRBJ1-5; a possible D gene is TRBD1 (5 bases). The V gene's germline CDR1 is KGHSH and CDR2 LQKENI. CDR3 length equals 13 residues. The V end lost 3 bases, the J end lost 5 bases, and 8 bases lay between the germline ends. This chain's CDR3 is CASSPSRDQPQHF. CDR3 sequence (DNA): TGTGCCAGCTCACCGAGCAGGGATCAGCCCCAGCATTTT.

The chain employs TRBV28 and TRBJ1-5, with D tentatively TRBD1 (5 bases). Looked up from germline, CDR1 is MDHEN and CDR2 is SYDVKM. Trimming left V 3 bases short and J 3 bases short, with 9 bases between. This CDR3 has 14 amino acids. The CDR3 DNA reads TGTGCCAGCAGTTTGGGGGGAGACAATCAGCCCCAGCATTTT. Translation: CASSLGGDNQPQHF.

CDR3 nucleotide sequence: TGTGCCAGCCGGGACAGCATCTCTGGGGCCAACGTCCTGACTTTC. The encoded protein is CASRDSISGANVLTF. The chain has TRBV27 and TRBJ2-6; 7 bases agree with TRBD1. Trimming at V came to 8 bases and at J to 0 bases, leaving 4 bases not matched to a gene. CDR1 MNHEY and CDR2 SMNVEV come from the germline V gene (reference sequence). The CDR3 spans 15 residues. The whole variable domain, remainder taken from reference TRBV27 and TRBJ2-6, is EAQVTQNPRYLITVTGKKLTVTCSQNMNHEYMSWYRQDPGLGLRQIYYSMNVEVTDKGDVPEGYKVSRKEKRNFPLILESPSPNQTSLYFCASRDSISGANVLTFGAGSRLTVL.

The CDR3 region has the DNA TGTGCCAGCAGCCCTAGACAGTCCCCCTCCTACGAGCAGTACTTC. Residues: CASSPRQSPSYEQYF. This sequence joins TRBV3-1 (or the pseudogene TRBV3-2) and TRBJ2-7, with D tentatively TRBD1 (5 bases). The CDR3 sequence is 15 residues long. Per the germline V gene, CDR1 is LGHDT and CDR2 is YNNKEL (reference sequence). The V gene lost 4 bases and the J gene lost 0 bases, with 13 bases spanning the gap.

The count of this clone is one. The chain carries TRBV28 and TRBJ1-2; D unclear. The CDR3 is made up of 11 amino acids. Trimming removed 6 bases from V and 8 bases from J, with 10 bases in between. From germline, CDR1 is MDHEN and CDR2 SYDVKM. This chain's CDR3 is CASRYNTGYTF. CDR3 DNA sequence: TGTGCCAGCAGATATAACACGGGCTACACCTTC.

This rearrangement joins TRBV7-2 to TRBJ2-2; 8 bases are a match to TRBD1. The germline CDR1 and CDR2 sequences are SGHTA and FQGNSA. The ends lost 5 bases at V and 8 bases at J; junction bases unmatched: 7. CDR3 length: 14 residues. CDR3 region: CASSPGQGMGELFF. The DNA of the CDR3 is TGTGCCAGCAGCCCTGGACAGGGAATGGGGGAGCTGTTTTTT.